A single T cell receptor beta chain is shown here with its context. The sample is drawn from a study of blood T cell repertoires in COVID-19. Measured with immunoSEQ multiplex PCR; TCRdb has only the in-frame clones, and not every one. The sample records roughly 120,000 clones, approximately 80% being singletons. Germline CDR1 and CDR2: LGHDT and YNNKEL (reference sequence). The CDR3 length is 15 residues. V shed 5 bases and J 5 bases; nucleotides not matched to a gene: 6. The TCR originated in a woman in her sixties or seventies with acute or convalescent COVID-19. The sequenced material came from peripheral blood. The chain employs TRBV3-1 (or the pseudogene TRBV3-2) and TRBJ1-1, with TRBD1 matching 12 bases. For the CDR3, the DNA is TGTGCCAGCAGCTTCCCGGGACAGGGGGCGACTGAAGCTTTCTTT. It encodes CASSFPGQGATEAFF.